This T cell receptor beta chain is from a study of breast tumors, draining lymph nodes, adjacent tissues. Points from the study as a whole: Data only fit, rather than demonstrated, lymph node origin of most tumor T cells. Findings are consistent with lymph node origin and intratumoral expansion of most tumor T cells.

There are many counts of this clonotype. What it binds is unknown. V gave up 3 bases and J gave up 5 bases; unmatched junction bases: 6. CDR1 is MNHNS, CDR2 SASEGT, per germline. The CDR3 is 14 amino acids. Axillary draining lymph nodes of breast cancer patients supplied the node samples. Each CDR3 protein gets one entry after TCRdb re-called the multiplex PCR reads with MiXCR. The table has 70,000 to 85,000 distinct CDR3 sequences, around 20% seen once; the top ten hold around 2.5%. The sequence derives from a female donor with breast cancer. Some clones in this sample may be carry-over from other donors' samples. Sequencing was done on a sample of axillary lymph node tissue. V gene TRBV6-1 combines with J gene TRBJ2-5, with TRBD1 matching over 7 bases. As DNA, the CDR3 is TGTGCCAGCAGTGATACAGGGGTTTGGGAGACCCAGTACTTC. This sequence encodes CASSDTGVWETQYF.